This T cell receptor (beta chain) was captured in a study of control samples from healthy donors and cancer patients (dated by TCRdb to between 2020 and 2021). This clone was recorded only once. The antigen it binds to is not known. Per-base quality was not reported, and no clone a single base away is much larger than it. Library method: the immunoSEQ multiplex PCR assay. TCRdb retrieved this table from immuneACCESS and kept in-frame rearrangements only. Not all clones are present; in checked studies, unresolved V genes account for under half, and no reason is known for the remainder. The sample table contains some 130,000 clones; only one count was recorded for around nine tenths of them. The top ten constitute about 2.5% of the sample. Sequences LGHNA (CDR1) and YNFKEQ (CDR2) are obtained from the germline V gene. Cut back by 3 bases and 0 bases, the V and J ends lie 15 bases apart. The CDR3 runs 18 amino acids, cysteine and phenylalanine included. Only the CDR3 part of the read is kept: 54 bases, read in frame from the first base.

The rearrangement combines TRBV4-2 with TRBJ2-6; TRBD1 is a weak D gene call, 5 bases matching. Sequencing used blood. The receptor comes from a man aged 35-49 years in good health. The sequenced DNA is TGTGCCAGCAGCCAGGTGCAGGGCCTAAGCTCTGGGGCCAACGTCCTGACTTTC. Translation gives CASSQVQGLSSGANVLTF.